These 5 T cell receptor beta chains originate from one sample sequenced in a study of blood T cell repertoires in COVID-19. Clones were sequenced by immunoSEQ multiplex PCR, and TCRdb holds only the in-frame ones, with some missing. Of roughly 70,000 clones in the sample, less than 75% are singletons; the top ten hold roughly 23%. The material sequenced was peripheral blood. All receptors derive from a man aged 55 to 70 with acute or convalescent COVID-19.

In its sample, this clone was seen many times. This chain's CDR3 is CASSLEGGGAADTQYF. CDR3 nucleotides: TGTGCCAGCAGCTTAGAAGGCGGGGGGGCAGCAGATACGCAGTATTTT. J is TRBJ2-3 and V is TRBV7-6; 9 nucleotides align to TRBD2. J was trimmed by 4 bases and V by 1 base; bases with no gene match: 6. The germline gives CDR1 SGHVS, CDR2 FNYEAQ. The CDR3 covers 16 residues.

This rearrangement joins TRBV6-5 to TRBJ1-4, with D possibly being TRBD1 (5 bases). V lost 0 bases to trimming and J lost 6 bases, with 11 bases between them. CDR3 length equals 15 residues. Germline CDR1 and CDR2: MNHEY and SVGAGI. The CDR3: CASSYSGRVDEKLFF. CDR3 sequence (DNA): TGTGCCAGCAGTTACTCCGGCAGGGTTGATGAAAAACTGTTTTTT.

The chain carries TRBV29-1 and TRBJ1-4; no clear D gene. CDR3 size: 13 residues. Germline V gene sequence: CDR1 SQVTM, CDR2 ANQGSEA. V was pared by 3 bases and J by 8 bases, with 13 bases between. The CDR3 loop reads CSVEGGETEKLFF. CDR3 nucleotides: TGCAGCGTTGAGGGTGGGGAGACAGAAAAACTGTTTTTT.

V and J are TRBV5-5 and TRBJ1-2; no firm D call. The CDR3 is 14 residues long. The germline V gene has CDR1 SGHKS and CDR2 YYEKEE (reference sequence). V lost 2 bases, J lost 8 bases, and 16 bases lay in between. The CDR3 loop reads CASSLVLRGDGYTF. The DNA for the CDR3 is TGTGCCAGCAGCTTAGTTCTGCGGGGAGACGGCTACACCTTC.

CDR3 loop: CASSISKELFF. For the CDR3, the DNA is TGTGCCAGTAGTATTTCCAAGGAGCTGTTTTTT. The rearrangement uses TRBV19 and TRBJ2-2; D gene uncertain. The V gene's germline CDR1 is LNHDA and CDR2 SQIVND (reference sequence). V gave up 3 bases and J gave up 10 bases, with 6 bases separating them. The CDR3 has 11 amino acids.